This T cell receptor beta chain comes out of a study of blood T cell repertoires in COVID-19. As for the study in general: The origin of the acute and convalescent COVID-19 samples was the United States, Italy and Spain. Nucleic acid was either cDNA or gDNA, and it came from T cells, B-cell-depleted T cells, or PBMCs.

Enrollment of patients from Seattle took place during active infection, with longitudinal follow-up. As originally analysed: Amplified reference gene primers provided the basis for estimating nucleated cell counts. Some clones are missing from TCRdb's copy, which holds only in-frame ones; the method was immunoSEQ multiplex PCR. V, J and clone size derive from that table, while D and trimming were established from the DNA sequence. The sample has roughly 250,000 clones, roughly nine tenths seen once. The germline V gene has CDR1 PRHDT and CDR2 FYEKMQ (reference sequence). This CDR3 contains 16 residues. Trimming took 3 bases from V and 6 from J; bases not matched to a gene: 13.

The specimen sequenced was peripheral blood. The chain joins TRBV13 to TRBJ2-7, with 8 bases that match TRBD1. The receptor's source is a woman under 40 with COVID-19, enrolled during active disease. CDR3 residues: CASSLRGQGAFGEQYF. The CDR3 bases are TGTGCCAGCAGCTTGCGTGGGCAGGGGGCCTTTGGCGAGCAGTACTTC. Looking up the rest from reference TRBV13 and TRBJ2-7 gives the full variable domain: AAGVIQSPRHLIKEKRETATLKCYPIPRHDTVYWYQQGPGQDPQFLISFYEKMQSDKGSIPDRFSAQQFSDYHSELNMSSLELGDSALYFCASSLRGQGAFGEQYFGPGTRLTVT.